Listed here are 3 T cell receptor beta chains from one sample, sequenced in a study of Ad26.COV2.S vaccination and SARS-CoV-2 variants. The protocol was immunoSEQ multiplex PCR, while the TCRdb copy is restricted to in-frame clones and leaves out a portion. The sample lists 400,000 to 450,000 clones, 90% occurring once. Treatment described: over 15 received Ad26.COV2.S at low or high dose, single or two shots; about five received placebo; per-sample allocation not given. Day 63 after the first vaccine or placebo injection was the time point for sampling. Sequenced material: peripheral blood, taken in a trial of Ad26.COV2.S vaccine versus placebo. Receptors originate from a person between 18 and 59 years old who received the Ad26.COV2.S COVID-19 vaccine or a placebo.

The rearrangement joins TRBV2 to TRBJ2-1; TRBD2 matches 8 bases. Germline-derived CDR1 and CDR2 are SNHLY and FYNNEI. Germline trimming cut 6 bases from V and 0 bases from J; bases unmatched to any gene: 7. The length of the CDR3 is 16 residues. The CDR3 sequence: CASRLLAGNSYNEQFF. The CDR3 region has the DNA TGTGCCAGCAGACTCTTAGCGGGGAACTCCTACAATGAGCAGTTCTTC.

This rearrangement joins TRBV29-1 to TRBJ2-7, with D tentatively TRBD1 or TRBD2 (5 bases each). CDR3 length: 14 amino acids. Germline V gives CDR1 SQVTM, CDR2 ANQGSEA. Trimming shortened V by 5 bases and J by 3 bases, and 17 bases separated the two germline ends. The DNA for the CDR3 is TGCAGCGTTTGGACCGGGACCGGGGACTACGAGCAGTACTTC. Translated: CSVWTGTGDYEQYF.

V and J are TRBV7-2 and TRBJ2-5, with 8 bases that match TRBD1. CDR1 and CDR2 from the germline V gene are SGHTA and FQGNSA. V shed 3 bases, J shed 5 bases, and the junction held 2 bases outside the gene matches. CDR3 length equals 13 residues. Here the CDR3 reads CASSFRGRETQYF. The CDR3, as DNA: TGTGCCAGCAGCTTCAGGGGGCGGGAGACCCAGTACTTC.